This T cell receptor beta chain was sequenced in a study of blood T cell repertoires in COVID-19. About the research overall: The analysed material was cDNA or gDNA that came from T cells, B-cell-depleted T cells, or PBMCs.

Trimming cost V 5 bases and J 4 bases; bases outside gene matches: 12. The length of the CDR3 is 17 residues. CDR1 and CDR2 (germline): SGHTA, FQGTGA. Methods used by the authors: Nucleated cell counts were estimated from reference gene primer amplification. Generated by immunoSEQ multiplex PCR, the TCRdb table keeps only in-frame clones and is missing some. The V and J calls and clone size are taken from that table; D and trimming were inferred from the DNA. The table records about 200,000 clones, approximately 79% of them present only once. Sequenced: peripheral blood. This TCR was recovered from a human donor in a cohort sampled during active COVID-19. The chain employs TRBV7-3 and TRBJ2-5; 11 bases are a match to TRBD2. The CDR3 DNA reads as TGTGCCAGCAGCAATGGATTACTAGCGGGAGCGAGAGAGACCCAGTACTTC. It codes for CASSNGLLAGARETQYF.